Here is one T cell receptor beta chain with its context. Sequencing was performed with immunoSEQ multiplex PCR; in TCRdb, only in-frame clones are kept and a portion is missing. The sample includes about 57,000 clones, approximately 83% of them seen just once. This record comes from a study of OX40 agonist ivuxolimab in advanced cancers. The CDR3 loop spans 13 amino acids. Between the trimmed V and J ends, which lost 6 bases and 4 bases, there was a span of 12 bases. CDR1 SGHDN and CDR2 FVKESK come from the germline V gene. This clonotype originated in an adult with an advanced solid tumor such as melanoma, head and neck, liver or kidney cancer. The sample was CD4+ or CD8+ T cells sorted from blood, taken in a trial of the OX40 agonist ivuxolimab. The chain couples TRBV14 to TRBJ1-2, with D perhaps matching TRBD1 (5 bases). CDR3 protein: CASRRTGVYGYTF. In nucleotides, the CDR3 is TGTGCCAGCAGACGAACAGGAGTCTATGGCTACACCTTC.